This T cell receptor beta chain was observed in a study of neurological immune-mediated disorders. TCRdb redid the calling of the 5' RACE reads with MiXCR, one entry per CDR3 protein. The repertoire includes tens of thousands of distinct CDR3 sequences, 3% to 4.5% of them detected once, and around 1.5% sits in the top ten. The CDR3 totals 13 residues. Looked up from germline, CDR1 is LNHDA and CDR2 is SQIVND (reference sequence). About this clonotype: Its ends do not fully match the called genes, so a read error is possible.

This receptor was obtained from a man in his thirties or forties with multiple sclerosis. The chain links TRBV19 to TRBJ1-5; no clear D. The specimen sequenced was PBMCs. The CDR3 reads CASTENSNQPQNF. CDR3 nucleotides: TGTGCCAGTACGGAGAATAGCAATCAGCCCCAGAATTTT. Full variable domain (rest looked up from reference TRBV19 and TRBJ1-5): DGGITQSPKYLFRKEGQNVTLSCEQNLNHDAMYWYRQDPGQGLRLIYYSQIVNDFQKGDIAEGYSVSREKKESFPLTVTSAQKNPTAFYLCASTENSNQPQNFGDGTRLSIL.